Each of the 22 T cell receptor beta chains below was sequenced from the same sample in a study of CD8+CD57+ T cells in acquired aplastic anemia. TCR beta VDJ and CDR3 profiling used genomic DNA as template. TCRdb reanalysed the reads using MiXCR and keeps one entry per CDR3 protein. The sample lists about 160,000 distinct CDR3 sequences, approximately 40% occurring once. Sequenced sample: sorted CD4+, CD8+, or CD8+CD57+ T cells (not recorded which) from PBMCs. The receptors shown here come from a human donor in good health.

Turning to this clonotype: The missing conserved phenylalanine or tryptophan at the end of this CDR3 makes a read error likely. CDR3 amino acids: CASSLRGPTYSNQPQHV. DNA of the CDR3: TGTGCCAGCAGTTTACGGGGGCCGACTTATAGCAATCAGCCCCAGCATGTT. The V and J genes are TRBV12-3 or TRBV12-4 and TRBJ1-5; maybe TRBD1 (6 bases). The CDR3 totals 17 residues. Deletions cut 2 bases from V and 0 bases from J, with 14 bases between.

The sample holds many counts of this clonotype. This chain joins TRBV6-4 and TRBJ2-1, with a weak D call TRBD2 (5 bases). Germline CDR1 and CDR2: MRHNA and SNTAGT. Between the trimmed V and J ends, which lost 5 bases and 3 bases, there was a span of 8 bases. The CDR3 length is 13 residues. CDR3 DNA: TGTGCCAGCAGTACCGGGGACTACAATGAGCAGTTCTTC. Translation: CASSTGDYNEQFF.

The CDR3 region has the DNA TGTGCCAGCAGTTACCCCTTCCCGGACGGATTGTATGGCTACACCTTC. Translation: CASSYPFPDGLYGYTF. The chain employs TRBV6-2 or TRBV6-3 and TRBJ1-2, with D uncertain. V dropped 2 bases and J dropped 5 bases, with 18 bases sitting between them. The CDR3 spans 16 residues. Germline CDR1 reads MNHEY; CDR2 reads SVGEGT.

This clonotype has only a few counts. The chain recombines TRBV29-1 with TRBJ2-7, with 9 bases identical to TRBD1. V gave up 7 bases and J gave up 3 bases; unmatched junction bases: 10. The CDR3 spans 14 residues. Germline V gene data show CDR1 as SQVTM and CDR2 as ANQGSEA. Here the CDR3 DNA reads TGCAGCGCAGGTATAACAGGGGGCTTCTACGAGCAGTACTTC. Translation: CSAGITGGFYEQYF.

The chain combines TRBV25-1 with TRBJ2-1, with D perhaps matching TRBD1 (6 bases). The germline V gene encodes CDR1 MGHDK and CDR2 SYGVNS. The CDR3 contains 13 residues. The V and J ends lost 2 bases and 13 bases respectively, with 15 bases between them. The CDR3 protein is CASSEDGARGQFF. The CDR3 DNA is TGTGCCAGCAGTGAAGACGGGGCCAGGGGACAGTTCTTC.

The chain employs TRBV10-1 and TRBJ2-3; a weak D match, TRBD1 (5 bases). The germline V and J ends were trimmed by 2 bases and 4 bases, with 22 bases remaining between them. Germline V gives CDR1 WNHNN, CDR2 SYGVQD (reference sequence). This CDR3 has 18 amino acids. For the CDR3, the DNA is TGCGCCAGCAGTGAGGTACTTGGGGCCAGTCCTACGGCAGATACGCAGTATTTT. The encoded protein is CASSEVLGASPTADTQYF.

J is TRBJ1-2 and V is TRBV29-1; tentative D call: TRBD1 (6 bases). Trimming shortened V by 7 bases and J by 3 bases, and 9 bases separated the two germline ends. The CDR3 covers 11 residues. Germline lookup yields CDR1 SQVTM and CDR2 ANQGSEA. This chain's CDR3 is CSDRDYYGYTF. The CDR3, as DNA: TGCAGCGACAGGGACTACTATGGCTACACCTTC.

CDR3 protein: CASSAPGRNTGELFF. CDR3 nucleotides: TGTGCCAGCAGCGCACCGGGGCGGAACACCGGGGAGCTGTTTTTT. The chain has TRBV11-2 and TRBJ2-2; either TRBD1 or TRBD2 may supply D (5 bases each). The CDR3 runs 15 residues. The ends were cut back, 5 bases at V and 1 base at J, with 11 bases in the middle. CDR1 and CDR2 (germline): SGHAT, FQNNGV.

This chain uses TRBV24-1 with TRBJ2-5; D may correspond to TRBD1 or TRBD2 (6 bases each). The CDR3 is made up of 15 amino acids. The V gene's germline CDR1 is KGHDR and CDR2 SFDVKD. The V end was cut by 3 bases, the J end by 5 bases, with 15 bases between. This CDR3 reads CATSDPSGAGETQYF. CDR3 bases: TGTGCCACCAGTGATCCTTCAGGGGCGGGGGAGACCCAGTACTTC.

The rearrangement uses TRBV4-3 and TRBJ2-3; unclear D gene. Germline assignment: CDR1 LGHNA and CDR2 YSLEER. With 1 base removed from V and 3 bases from J, the gap between germline ends came to 11 bases. The CDR3 contains 15 residues. The CDR3 protein is CASSQGDFWTDTQYF. The CDR3 coding sequence is TGCGCCAGCAGCCAAGGAGACTTTTGGACAGATACGCAGTATTTT.

This clonotype has at least ten counts. The chain couples TRBV20-1 to TRBJ2-7; TRBD2 matches 9 bases. Germline V CDR1 and CDR2: DFQATT, SNEGSKA (reference sequence). The CDR3 is 14 amino acids. V was clipped by 1 base and J by 4 bases; unmatched bases: 5. CDR3 sequence (DNA): TGCAGTGCTAGAGCCGGACTAGCGACTTACGAGCAGTACTTC. As protein: CSARAGLATYEQYF.

This clonotype was seen many times. This rearrangement joins TRBV2 to TRBJ2-7, with D perhaps TRBD1 or TRBD2 (7 bases each). Looked up from germline, CDR1 is SNHLY and CDR2 is FYNNEI. V lost 10 bases and J 2 bases, leaving 21 bases between the germline ends. The CDR3 loop spans 15 amino acids. The CDR3 sequence: CATQGVAGLTYEQYF. CDR3 DNA: TGTGCCACGCAGGGGGTAGCGGGTCTGACCTACGAGCAGTACTTC.

This chain links TRBV25-1 with TRBJ2-3, with D possibly being TRBD1 (6 bases). Trimming took 2 bases from V and 0 from J, leaving 21 bases between them. The CDR3 is 19 amino acids. From germline, CDR1 is MGHDK and CDR2 SYGVNS. The CDR3 DNA follows: TGTGCCAGCAGTGAAAGGCTGGGGGCCAAACACCTAAGCACAGATACGCAGTATTTT. Its protein product is CASSERLGAKHLSTDTQYF. The full variable domain, its missing parts supplied by reference TRBV25-1 and TRBJ2-3, is EADIYQTPRYLVIGTGKKITLECSQTMGHDKMYWYQQDPGMELHLIHYSYGVNSTEKGDLSSESTVSRIRTEHFPLTLESARPSHTSQYLCASSERLGAKHLSTDTQYFGPGTRLTVL.

The J gene is TRBJ1-1, the V gene TRBV15; 7 bases line up with TRBD1. J lost 3 bases, V lost 3 bases, and 4 bases had no gene match. The CDR3 sequence is 14 residues long. The germline V gene encodes CDR1 LNHNV and CDR2 YYDKDF (reference sequence). The chain's CDR3 is CATSSDRVDTEAFF. CDR3 in DNA: TGTGCCACCAGCAGCGACAGGGTTGACACTGAAGCTTTCTTT.

The chain couples TRBV5-4 to TRBJ2-1, with 12 bases that match TRBD2. This CDR3 is 19 amino acids long. With V trimmed by 0 bases and J by 2 bases, 9 bases remained unmatched. Germline V gene data show CDR1 as SGHNT and CDR2 as YYREEE (reference sequence). This CDR3 is CASSLASGRVVTAYNEQFF. The CDR3 DNA is TGTGCCAGCAGCTTGGCTAGCGGGAGGGTAGTCACGGCCTACAATGAGCAGTTCTTC.

V gene TRBV10-3 combines with J gene TRBJ2-7; TRBD1 matches at 10 bases. Germline loops: CDR1 ENHRY, CDR2 SYGVKD. J gave up 3 bases and V 5 bases, and 7 bases lay outside the gene matches. The CDR3 runs to 15 residues. Here the CDR3 reads CAISLRTGGHYEQYF. CDR3 nucleotide sequence: TGTGCCATCAGTCTGAGGACAGGGGGACACTACGAGCAGTACTTC.

This chain uses TRBV11-1 with TRBJ1-4, with TRBD1 matching over 9 bases. Per germline, CDR1 SGHAT and CDR2 FQDESV (reference sequence). V lost 5 bases, J lost 8 bases, and 9 bases stayed unmatched. The CDR3 length is 15 residues. CDR3 DNA: TGTGCCAGCAGCCTCTATCGGGACAGGGACGAAAAACTGTTTTTT. Translating it yields CASSLYRDRDEKLFF.

This clonotype was counted at least ten times. The V and J genes are TRBV15 and TRBJ2-7, with TRBD1 matching 9 bases. The CDR3 contains 13 residues. Germline CDR1 reads LNHNV; CDR2 reads YYDKDF (reference sequence). V lost 3 bases and J lost 4; bases outside the gene matches: 1. Here the CDR3 DNA reads TGTGCCACCAGCAGGGACAGGGGATACGAGCAGTACTTC. As protein: CATSRDRGYEQYF.

At least ten counts were recorded for this clonotype. The chain has TRBV4-1 and TRBJ1-4; possible D gene TRBD1, 5 bases. V was trimmed by 1 base and J by 8 bases, leaving 14 bases between them. CDR3 length: 15 residues. CDR1 and CDR2 from the germline V gene are MGHRA and YSYEKL. The CDR3 DNA reads as TGCGCCAGCAGCCAAGTCTCGGGGCAGGGCGAAAAACTGTTTTTT. Translating it yields CASSQVSGQGEKLFF.

Many counts were recorded for this clonotype. The gene calls are TRBV6-2 or TRBV6-3 and TRBJ2-3; 7 nucleotides align to TRBD2. The J segment lost 2 bases and the V segment lost 2 bases, leaving 4 bases of the junction unmatched. The CDR3 runs to 15 residues. The germline CDR1 and CDR2 sequences are MNHEY and SVGEGT. The CDR3 region is CASSYRDYNTDTQYF. The CDR3 DNA reads TGTGCCAGCAGTTACCGGGACTACAACACAGATACGCAGTATTTT.

The rearrangement links TRBV28 to TRBJ1-1; D gene ambiguous. Germline lookup yields CDR1 MDHEN and CDR2 SYDVKM. The CDR3 runs to 14 residues. V lost 6 bases to trimming and J lost 5 bases, with 16 bases between them. The CDR3 region is CASRNGPAGTEAFF. The CDR3 bases are TGTGCCAGCAGGAACGGGCCTGCGGGAACTGAAGCTTTCTTT.

This clonotype was recorded many times. The rearrangement joins TRBV4-1 to TRBJ2-5; D might be TRBD1 (8 bases). Trimming took off 2 bases at V and 7 bases at J, with 17 bases between the two ends. Germline lookup yields CDR1 MGHRA and CDR2 YSYEKL. The CDR3 totals 15 residues. Here the CDR3 reads CASSQPQGGPGTQYF. The DNA for the CDR3 is TGCGCCAGCAGCCAACCACAGGGGGGGCCAGGGACCCAGTACTTC.